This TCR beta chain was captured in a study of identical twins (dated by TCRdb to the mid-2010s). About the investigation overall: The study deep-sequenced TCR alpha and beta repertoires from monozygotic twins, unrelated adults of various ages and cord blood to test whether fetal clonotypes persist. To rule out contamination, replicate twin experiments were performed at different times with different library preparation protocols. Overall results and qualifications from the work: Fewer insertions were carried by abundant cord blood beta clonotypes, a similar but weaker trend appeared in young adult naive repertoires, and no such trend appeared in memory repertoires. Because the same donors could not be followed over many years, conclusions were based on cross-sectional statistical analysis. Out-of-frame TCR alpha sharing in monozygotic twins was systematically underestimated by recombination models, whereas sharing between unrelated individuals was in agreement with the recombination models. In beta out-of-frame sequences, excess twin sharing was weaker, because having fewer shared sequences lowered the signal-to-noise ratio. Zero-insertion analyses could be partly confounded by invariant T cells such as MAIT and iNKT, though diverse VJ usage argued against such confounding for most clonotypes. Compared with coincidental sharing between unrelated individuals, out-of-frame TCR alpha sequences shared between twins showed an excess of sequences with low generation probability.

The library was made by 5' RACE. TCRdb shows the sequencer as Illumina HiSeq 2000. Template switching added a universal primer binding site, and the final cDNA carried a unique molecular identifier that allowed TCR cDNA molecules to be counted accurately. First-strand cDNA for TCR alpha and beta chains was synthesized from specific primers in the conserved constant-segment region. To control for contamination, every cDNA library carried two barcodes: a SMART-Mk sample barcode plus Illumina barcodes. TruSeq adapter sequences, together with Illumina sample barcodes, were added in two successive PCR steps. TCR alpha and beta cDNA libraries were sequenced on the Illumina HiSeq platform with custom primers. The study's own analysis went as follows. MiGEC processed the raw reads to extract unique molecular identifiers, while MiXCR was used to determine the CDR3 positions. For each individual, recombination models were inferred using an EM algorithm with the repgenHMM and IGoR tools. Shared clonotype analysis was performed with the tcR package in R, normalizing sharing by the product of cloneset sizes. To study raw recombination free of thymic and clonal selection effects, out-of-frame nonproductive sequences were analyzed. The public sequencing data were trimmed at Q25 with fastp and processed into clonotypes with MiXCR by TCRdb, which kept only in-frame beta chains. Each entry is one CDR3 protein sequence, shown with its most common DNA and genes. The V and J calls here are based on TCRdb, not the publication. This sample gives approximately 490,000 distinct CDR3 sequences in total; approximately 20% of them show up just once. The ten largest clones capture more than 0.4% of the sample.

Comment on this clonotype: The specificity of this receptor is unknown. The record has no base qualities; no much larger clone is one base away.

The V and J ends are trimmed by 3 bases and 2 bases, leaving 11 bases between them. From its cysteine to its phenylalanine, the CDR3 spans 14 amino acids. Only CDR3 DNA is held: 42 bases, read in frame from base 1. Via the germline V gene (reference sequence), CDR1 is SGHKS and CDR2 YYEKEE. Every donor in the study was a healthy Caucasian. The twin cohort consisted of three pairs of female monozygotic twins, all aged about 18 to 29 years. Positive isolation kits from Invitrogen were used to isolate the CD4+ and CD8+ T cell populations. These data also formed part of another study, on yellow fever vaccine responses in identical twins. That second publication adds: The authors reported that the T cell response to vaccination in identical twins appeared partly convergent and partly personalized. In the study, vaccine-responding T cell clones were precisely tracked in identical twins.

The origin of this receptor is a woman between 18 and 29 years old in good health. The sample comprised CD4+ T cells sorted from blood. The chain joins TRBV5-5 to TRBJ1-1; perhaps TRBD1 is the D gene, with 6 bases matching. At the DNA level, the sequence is TGTGCCAGCAGCTGGGCAGGGGAAAACACTGAAGCTTTCTTT. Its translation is CASSWAGENTEAFF.